This T cell receptor (beta chain) was captured in a study of cytomegalovirus exposure and HLA in healthy donors (dated by TCRdb to between 2016 and 2019). Looking at the study overall: In an earlier analysis of some 610 of the donors, approximately 260 Gb of sequence data and 90 million to 120 million unique TCR beta sequences from approximately 180 million T cells were reported. Approximately 310 gigabases of sequencing data and 70 million to 100 million unique TCR sequences made up an early release that covered approximately 620 HLA-typed donors. The genetic ancestry cluster associated with self-reported Caucasian donors included roughly four fifths of the roughly 360 genotyped donors. The study aimed to test whether signatures of past pathogen exposure could be identified by cataloging public T cell receptors. The T cell repertoires of about 700 subjects were profiled by immunosequencing and related to cytomegalovirus serostatus. Besides the first cohort of roughly 660 subjects, a separate validation cohort made up of over 100 different subjects was used. High-throughput TCR immunosequencing, statistical association of individual TCRs with disease status, and machine learning were combined to predict cytomegalovirus infection status. A later analysis re-analyzed previously published TCR beta repertoires from approximately 670 donors and added high-resolution HLA genotyping to study TCR occurrence patterns. In the later analysis, no new phenotypic data were used to find candidate immune exposures; instead, reliance was placed on TCR beta sequences and their occurrence across donors. An earlier analysis of about 600 of the donors used high-throughput TCR beta sequencing to judge whether each TCR beta V gene segment behaved as functional or pseudogenic. Donor age, sex, ethnicity and CMV serostatus were collected together with the repertoire data. Genome-wide SNP genotypes for about 65% of the roughly 700 donors were used in a later genetic analysis, which treated that subset as a discovery cohort. All discovery cohort repertoires had been generated using a single sequencing platform. HLA typing covered class I and class II loci at four-digit resolution. The number of typed donors differed by locus: roughly 629-640 for A, B, C, DRB1 and DQB1; approximately 530 for DQA1; 606 for DPA1; and about 450 for DPB1. About 5 DR-DQ haplotypes were handled as single units for association and clustering, since linkage in the cohort was strong. Among over 350 genotyped donors of the cohort, an average of about 240,000 unique TCR beta nucleotide sequences were sequenced per donor, roughly 18% of them non-productive.

This clone was observed a few times. No cognate antigen has been identified for it. One base away there is no much larger clone; base qualities are not given. Study-wide findings and limitations: According to the authors, the approach could potentially be generalized to other disease states and immunological phenotypes. In a later analysis, TCR association rates were found to vary across HLA loci, with the most associated TCRs seen for DRB1 alleles and the fewest for HLA-C alleles. The earlier analysis of 450 to 700 of the donors excluded 15 to 20 rarely observed V segments, including chromosome 9 orphons, because counts were too low. This cohort had only TCR beta chains sequenced, and the lack of alpha or paired-chain data limited which features could be detected. Roughly uniform sequencing depth across donors was assumed in presence/absence analyses, although this assumption may not hold. In a later genetic analysis, a missense DCLRE1C variant was associated with V-gene and J-gene trimming of TCR beta chains, and the association was replicated in an independent cohort. Three of the identified cytomegalovirus-associated TCR beta chains were confirmed in vitro to be specific for cytomegalovirus antigens. According to a later analysis, most CMV-associated TCR beta chains appeared to be HLA-restricted, and the HLA associations seemed to be driven largely by CMV exposure. Strong co-occurrence of HLA alleles, especially DR and DQ, made assigning TCR associations to individual alleles difficult. A total of fewer than 200 TCR beta chains were listed by the study as associated with cytomegalovirus. Immune exposure information for the cohort was limited to CMV serostatus. In a later analysis, HLA-associated TCR beta chains were found to be more clonally expanded and to have lower generation probabilities than equally common non-associated chains. Most TCR sequences were observed very rarely across donors, whereas some public TCRs were present in many individuals. In an earlier analysis of approximately 590 of the donors, most TCR beta V segments appeared in productive rearrangements about 90% or about 30% of the time, broadly matching IMGT annotations. The classifier was reported to diagnose cytomegalovirus status with high specificity and sensitivity in both the original cohort and the validation cohort. Linkage disequilibrium might explain the correlated functional status among segregating V segments, but an unknown experimental factor could not be excluded. Because the 87-base-pair reads could not distinguish some IMGT-functional V segments, including TRBV6-2 and TRBV6-3, those segments were excluded. Several of the top co-occurrence clusters appeared to be linked to parvovirus B19, influenza, CMV and Epstein-Barr virus, according to a later analysis. HLA typing was unavailable for some donors at each locus, so association tests used only the typed subset. A further reported finding was that TCR beta sequences accurately predicted the HLA-A and HLA-B alleles for most subjects in the first cohort. In a later genetic analysis, fewer N-insertions in productive TCRs were reported among donors in an Asian-associated ancestry cluster than the 666-donor mean. A later analysis associated 15,000 to 20,000 TCR beta sequences with specific HLA alleles at a false discovery rate of 0.05. A cluster of highly shared sequence variants was judged likely to be a technical artifact of the sequencing pipeline.

The cohort consisted of hundreds of healthy bone marrow donors. At the time of sampling, every cohort member was nominally healthy, though immune exposures that went unrecorded were likely present. The donor tested CMV seronegative and was one of the 352 seronegative cohort members. A peripheral blood sample was provided by each donor, and peripheral blood mononuclear cells were used for TCR beta sequencing. Genomic DNA extraction from the blood cell samples was performed with the Qiagen DNeasy Blood Extraction Kit. From the cysteine through the phenylalanine, the CDR3 covers 16 amino acids. CDR3 DNA is the only sequence kept; it has 48 bases, read in frame from the first base. CDR1 and CDR2, per the germline V gene, are LGHNA and YNFKEQ. The junction carries 17 bases between V and J, which are trimmed by 0 bases and 6 bases respectively. Preparation of the library involved the immunoSEQ multiplex PCR assay. A mixture of 60 forward primers for TCR Vbeta segments and 13 reverse primers for TCR Jbeta segments was used in the multiplex PCR. Amplification of the CDR3 region of rearranged TCR beta genes was performed with a multiplex PCR assay on genomic DNA. The amplified TCR beta libraries were sequenced on the Illumina HiSeq System as 87-base-pair reads. Regarding the original processing steps: A later analysis counted about 80 million unique TCR beta chains across the 690 or so repertoires, and around 9.9 million of these chains were shared by at least two donors. To remove PCR and sequencing errors, raw reads were error-corrected and collapsed into unique sequences using a nearest-neighbor algorithm that merged closely related sequences. V, D and J gene segments were assigned by aligning CDR3 sequences to IMGT reference sequences. For a sequence to be retained, a match of at least six nucleotides was required to both a V gene segment and a J gene segment. A rearrangement counted as productive if the CDR3 had no stop codons and remained in frame with V and J, and every other rearrangement counted as non-productive. Following IMGT convention, CDR3 was defined as the stretch from the second conserved V-encoded cysteine up to the conserved J-encoded phenylalanine. The earlier analysis of 587 of the donors excluded sequences that lacked an unambiguous match to a single V gene segment. In an earlier analysis of several hundred of the donors, V segments were called functional above 56.7% productive rearrangements and were called segregating when the between-donor standard deviation exceeded 5%. To diagnose cytomegalovirus status from the catalog of TCR beta chain sequences, a statistical classification framework was built. In a later analysis, V and J genes were assigned by comparing TCR nucleotide sequences against IMGT/GENE-DB human TR gene sequences. Using the TCRdist pipeline, a later analysis assigned CDR3 sequences along with most-parsimonious VDJ recombination scenarios. In a later analysis, each TCR beta chain was defined by its CDR3 amino acid sequence together with its V-gene family, and reads without a unique V-gene family were excluded. To address suspected cross-contamination and a sequencing artifact, a later analysis removed over 500 highly shared, low-generation-probability nucleotide sequences. A later analysis calculated a clonal expansion index for each public chain from normalized within-repertoire ranks of inferred template counts. Generation probabilities in a later analysis came from a VDJ recombination model fitted to out-of-frame rearrangements, and those results were checked against IGoR. Hypergeometric tests were used in a later analysis to score TCR-TCR, TCR-HLA and TCR-CMV co-occurrence, with a repertoire-size bias correction applied to the TCR pairs. False discovery rates were estimated in a later analysis by permuting HLA or CMV assignments 20 times. In a later analysis, co-occurring TCRs were grouped using DBSCAN, with TCRdist sequence similarity added in when clustering inside HLA-allele-positive subsets. For co-occurrence clustering, repertoires with fewer than 30,000 or more than 120,000 public chains were excluded, along with about five repertoires with anomalous nucleotide sharing. In its TCRdb copy, this immuneACCESS table keeps in-frame sequences only and misses some clones. Where compared with another copy, unresolved V genes explain less than half of these, and the others have no known cause. That table furnishes V, J and clone size, whereas the DNA furnished D and trimming. In this sample the table shows over 120,000 clones, 65% to 80% of which occur a single time. The top ten constitute over 6% of the sample.

The V and J segments used are TRBV4-2 and TRBJ1-2; confidence is insufficient to name the D gene. The receptor's source is a man aged 25-45 years in good health and CMV-seronegative. The sequenced sample was PBMCs. The CDR3 region has the sequence CASSQDAAALRNGYTF. The nucleotide sequence reads TGTGCCAGCAGCCAAGACGCGGCAGCCCTTAGGAATGGCTACACCTTC.